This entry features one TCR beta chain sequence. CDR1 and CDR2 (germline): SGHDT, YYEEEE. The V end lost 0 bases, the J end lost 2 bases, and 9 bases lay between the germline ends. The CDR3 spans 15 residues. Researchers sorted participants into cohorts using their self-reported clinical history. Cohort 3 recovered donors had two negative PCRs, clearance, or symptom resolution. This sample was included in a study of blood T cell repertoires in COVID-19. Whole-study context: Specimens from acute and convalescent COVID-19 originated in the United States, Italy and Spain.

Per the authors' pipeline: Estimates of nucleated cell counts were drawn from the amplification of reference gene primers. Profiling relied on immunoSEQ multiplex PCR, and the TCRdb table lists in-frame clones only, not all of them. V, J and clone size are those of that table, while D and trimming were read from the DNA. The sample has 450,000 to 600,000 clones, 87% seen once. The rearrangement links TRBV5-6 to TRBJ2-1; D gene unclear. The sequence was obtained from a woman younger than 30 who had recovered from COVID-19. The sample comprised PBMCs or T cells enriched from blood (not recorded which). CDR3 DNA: TGTGCCAGCAGCTTGGGGCCAAATACCTACAATGAGCAGTTCTTC. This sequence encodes CASSLGPNTYNEQFF.